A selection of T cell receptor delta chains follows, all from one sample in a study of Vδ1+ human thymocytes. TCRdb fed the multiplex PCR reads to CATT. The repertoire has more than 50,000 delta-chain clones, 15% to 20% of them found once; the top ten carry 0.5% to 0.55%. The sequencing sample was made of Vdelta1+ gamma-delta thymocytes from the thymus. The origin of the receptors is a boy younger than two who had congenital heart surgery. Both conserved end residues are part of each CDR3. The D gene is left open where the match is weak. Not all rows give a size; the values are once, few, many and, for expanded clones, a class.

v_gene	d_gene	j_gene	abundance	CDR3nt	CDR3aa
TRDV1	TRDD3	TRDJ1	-	TGTGCTCTTGGGGAACTGTCCCTCCCCCATTTCTCTTACCGGGGGATACGGGGCGATAAACTCATCTTT	CALGELSLPHFSYRGIRGDKLIF
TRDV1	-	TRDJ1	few	TGTGCTCTTGGGACACTTCCTACAGGCCGTCTGGGGGCCAACACCGATAAACTCATCTTT	CALGTLPTGRLGANTDKLIF
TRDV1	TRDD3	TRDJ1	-	TGTGCTCTTGGGGAACTAGTTCCCATTGGGGGATACCCACCCTACACCGATAAACTCATCTTT	CALGELVPIGGYPPYTDKLIF
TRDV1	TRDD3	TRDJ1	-	TGTGCTCTTGGGGAATTGGATGGTCAGGCAAATGGGGGATACGCTCCGTACACCGATAAACTCATCTTT	CALGELDGQANGGYAPYTDKLIF
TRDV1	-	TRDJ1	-	TGTGCTCTTGGGGAACTCGGGGCCCCAGGTGGCCCGACCGATAAACTCATCTTT	CALGELGAPGGPTDKLIF
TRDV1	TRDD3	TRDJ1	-	TGTGCTCTTGGGGAACCTTCTAAGGATACTGGGGGTTACCACACCGATAAACTCATCTTT	CALGEPSKDTGGYHTDKLIF
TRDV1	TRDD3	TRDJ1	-	TGTGCTCTTGGTCTTCCTTATGGGGGATACGCTCGCGCCGATAAACTCATCTTT	CALGLPYGGYARADKLIF
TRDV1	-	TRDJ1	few	TGTGCTCTTGGGGAACCACAACCTTCCTACCGCTACTGGGGGATCCAGTACACCGATAAACTCATCTTT	CALGEPQPSYRYWGIQYTDKLIF
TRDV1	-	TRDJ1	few	TGTGCTCTTACTAGGGGGGGCACCGATAAACCCATCTTT	CALTRGGTDKPIF
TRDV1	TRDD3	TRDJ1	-	TGTGCTCTTGGGACTCCCTCTCCCATAGTGGGGGATACGCGAGCGCACAAACTCATCTTT	CALGTPSPIVGDTRAHKLIF
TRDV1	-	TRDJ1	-	TGTGCTCTTGGGGAAGGTCGCGTCGCCTACACCGATAAACTCATCTTT	CALGEGRVAYTDKLIF
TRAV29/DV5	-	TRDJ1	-	-	CSVLLCSKRLPTYTDKLIF
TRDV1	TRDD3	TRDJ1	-	TGTGCTCTTGGGGAAAGGGGATACGAATCTGATAAACTCATCTTT	CALGERGYESDKLIF
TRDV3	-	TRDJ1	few	TGTGCCTCTAATGGTTTGGGTCCCCCTCTGAATAGACTCACCGATAAACTCATCTTT	CASNGLGPPLNRLTDKLIF
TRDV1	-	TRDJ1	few	TGTGCTCTTGGGGCACCCAAACGGGGACACGATAAACTCATCTTT	CALGAPKRGHDKLIF
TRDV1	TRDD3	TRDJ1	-	TGTGCTCTTGGGGAAACTCTGGGCTTCCTGGCCGTACTGGGGGTACATAAACTCATCTTT	CALGETLGFLAVLGVHKLIF
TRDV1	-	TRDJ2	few	TGTGCTCTACGGCCTTCCTACAGACTGGGGGATCCCCCGACAGCACAACTCTTCTTT	CALRPSYRLGDPPTAQLFF
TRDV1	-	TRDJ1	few	-	CALGDWGFPRTDKLIF
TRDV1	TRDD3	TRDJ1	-	TGTGCTCTTGGGGAACGATACTTCCTAGGATTTACTGGGGGATACACCGCATCACACACCGATAAACTCATCTTT	CALGERYFLGFTGGYTASHTDKLIF
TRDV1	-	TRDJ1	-	TGTGCTCTTGGAGGCGGGGAACGGGGGAGAAGGACCGATAAACTCATCTTT	CALGGGERGRRTDKLIF
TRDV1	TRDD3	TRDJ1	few	TGTGCTCTTGGGTACTACGCCGGTACTGGGGGACCCGAGTACACCGATAAACTCATCTTT	CALGYYAGTGGPEYTDKLIF
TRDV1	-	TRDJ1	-	TGTGCTCTTGGGGAATGCCTTCCTACTGAACTGGGGGACTCGTACACCGATAAACTCATCTTT	CALGECLPTELGDSYTDKLIF
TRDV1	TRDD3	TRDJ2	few	TGTGCTCTTGGGGAAAATCGATCCTACGGGGGATACGGGAAAGCACAACTCTTCTTT	CALGENRSYGGYGKAQLFF
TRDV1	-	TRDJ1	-	TGTGCTCTTGGGGAACTCCCACTACCTTCCTACATGTACTGGGGGAAACAAGGGAACGATAAACTCATCTTT	CALGELPLPSYMYWGKQGNDKLIF
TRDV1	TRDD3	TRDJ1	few	TGTGCTCTTGGGAAACCCATCGATGGGGGGATAGGCGAAGTTAAACTCATCTTT	CALGKPIDGGIGEVKLIF
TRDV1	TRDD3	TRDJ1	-	TGTGCTCTTGGGGAACCACCTTCCCCTTATAGGACTGGGGGATACGCGTACACCGATAAACTCATCTTT	CALGEPPSPYRTGGYAYTDKLIF
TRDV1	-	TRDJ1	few	TGTGCTCTTGGGGAACTATCTCGCCGATACCCTTCGAATAAACTCATCTTT	CALGELSRRYPSNKLIF
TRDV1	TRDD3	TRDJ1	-	TGTGCTCTTGGGGAACTTGGAGGGAACCTGGGGGATGTACTGTACACCGATAAACTCATCTTT	CALGELGGNLGDVLYTDKLIF
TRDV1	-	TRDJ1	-	TGTGCTCTTGGGGAATACCCTTCCGGATACGGCGATAAACTCATCTTT	CALGEYPSGYGDKLIF
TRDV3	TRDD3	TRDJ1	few	TGTGCCCTTTATGTGAGGATCCTACGCCCCGATGAGTACTGGGGGAGCACATACGATAAACTCATCTTT	CALYVRILRPDEYWGSTYDKLIF
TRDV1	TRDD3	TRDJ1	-	TGTGCTCTTGGGGAACACTACACTGGGGGATACGGGTACACCGATAAACTCATCTTT	CALGEHYTGGYGYTDKLIF
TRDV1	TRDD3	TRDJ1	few	TGTGCTCTTGGGGAAGAGTTCGAGACTGGGGGATACGGTAAACTCATCTTT	CALGEEFETGGYGKLIF
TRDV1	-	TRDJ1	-	TGTGCTCTTGGGGAACTTGGCCTGGCCTTCCCGCGGCTTTCCGATAAACTCATCTTT	CALGELGLAFPRLSDKLIF
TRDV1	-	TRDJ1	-	TGTGCTCTTGGGGTTACGGCCTTCCCAAGAGGCTACAACACCGATAAACTCATCTTT	CALGVTAFPRGYNTDKLIF
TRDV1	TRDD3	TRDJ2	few	TGTGCTCTTGGGGAACGTTCCTATGGGGGATACCCAGCACAACTCTTCTTT	CALGERSYGGYPAQLFF
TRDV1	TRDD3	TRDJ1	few	TGTGCTCTTGGGGAACTCAGTGACGAACTGGGGGACACCGATAAACTCATCTTT	CALGELSDELGDTDKLIF
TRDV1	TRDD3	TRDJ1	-	TGTGCTCTTGGGGAACTAGGGCTGGGGGGCCTCACCGATAAACTCATCTTT	CALGELGLGGLTDKLIF
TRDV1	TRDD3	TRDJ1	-	TGTGCTCTTGGGGACCCGCCTTGTACTGGGGGATACGGGGTCCGGTACACCGATAAACTCATCTTT	CALGDPPCTGGYGVRYTDKLIF
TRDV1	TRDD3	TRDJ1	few	TGTGCTCTTGGGGAACCACAACTGGGGGATACCGATAAACTCATCTTT	CALGEPQLGDTDKLIF
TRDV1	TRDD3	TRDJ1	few	TGTGCTCTTGGGACTTGGGCCTACCCTGGGGGATACTCAGCGTATAAACTCATCTTT	CALGTWAYPGGYSAYKLIF
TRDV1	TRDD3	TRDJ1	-	TGTGCTCTTGGGGAAGGAGCTGGGGGATACGGAGGCGATAAACTCATCTTT	CALGEGAGGYGGDKLIF
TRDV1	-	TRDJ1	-	TGTGCTCTTGGGGAACTAGATCCCCCCGGCTGGGGACCTTCGTACACCGATAAACCCATCTTT	CALGELDPPGWGPSYTDKPIF
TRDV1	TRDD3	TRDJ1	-	TGTGCTCTCGGGGGACCCTGTACTGGGGATCTTAACACCGATAAACTCATCTTT	CALGGPCTGDLNTDKLIF
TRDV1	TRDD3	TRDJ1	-	TGTGCTCTTGGGAACGCCCGGGGGCTGGGGGACTACACCGATAAACTCATCTTT	CALGNARGLGDYTDKLIF
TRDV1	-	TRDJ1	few	TGTGCTCTTGGGGACCACTACGGGGGGACCCAGTACACCGATAAACTCATCTTT	CALGDHYGGTQYTDKLIF
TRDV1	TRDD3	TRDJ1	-	TGTGCTCTTGGGGAACGCTCCGGGGGGGATCGATTCGATAAACTCATCTTT	CALGERSGGDRFDKLIF
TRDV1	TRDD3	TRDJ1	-	TGTGCTCTTGGGGAACTAGTTTCACTACTGGGGGACACCGATAAACTCATCTTT	CALGELVSLLGDTDKLIF
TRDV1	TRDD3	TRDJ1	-	TGTGCTCTTGGGGAGCCCAACCTTTCCGCTGGGGGAAAAAGGGATAAACTCATCTTT	CALGEPNLSAGGKRDKLIF